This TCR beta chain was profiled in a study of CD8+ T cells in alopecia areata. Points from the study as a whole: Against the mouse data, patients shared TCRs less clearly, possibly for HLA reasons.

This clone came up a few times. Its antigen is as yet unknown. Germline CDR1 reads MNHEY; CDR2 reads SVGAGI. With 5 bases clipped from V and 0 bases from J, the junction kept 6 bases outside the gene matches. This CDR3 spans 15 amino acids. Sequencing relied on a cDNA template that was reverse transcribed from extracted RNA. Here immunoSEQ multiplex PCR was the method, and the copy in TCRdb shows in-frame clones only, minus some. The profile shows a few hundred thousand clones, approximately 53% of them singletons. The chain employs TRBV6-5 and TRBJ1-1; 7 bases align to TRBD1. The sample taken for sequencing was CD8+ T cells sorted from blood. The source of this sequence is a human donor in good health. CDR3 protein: CASSQGGSLNTEAFF. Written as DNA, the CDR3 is TGTGCCAGCAGTCAAGGGGGCAGCCTGAACACTGAAGCTTTCTTT.